This TCR beta chain was sequenced in a study of cytomegalovirus exposure and HLA in healthy donors (dated by TCRdb to 2015 to 2018). General notes on the study: An earlier analysis of around 600 of the donors reported roughly 270 Gb of sequence data and about 100 million unique TCR beta sequences from roughly 200 million T cells. The study combined high-throughput TCR immunosequencing, statistical association of individual TCRs with disease status, and machine learning to predict cytomegalovirus infection status. Donor age, sex, ethnicity and CMV serostatus were compiled together with the repertoire data. The genetic ancestry cluster associated with self-reported Caucasian donors included about 81% of the 398 genotyped donors. In the later analysis, no new phenotypic data were used to find candidate immune exposures; instead, reliance was placed on TCR beta sequences and their occurrence across donors. The study aimed to test whether signatures of past pathogen exposure could be identified by cataloging public T cell receptors. HLA typing included class I and class II loci at four-digit resolution. Among roughly 400 genotyped donors of the cohort, an average of around 240,000 unique TCR beta nucleotide sequences were sequenced per donor, about a sixth of them non-productive. Roughly 5 DR-DQ haplotypes were handled as single units for association and clustering, since linkage in the cohort was strong. An earlier analysis of fewer than 750 of the donors used high-throughput TCR beta sequencing to judge whether each TCR beta V gene segment behaved as functional or pseudogenic. Genome-wide SNP genotypes for about 60% of the 666 donors were used in a later genetic analysis, which treated that subset as a discovery cohort. Along with the approximately 700-subject first cohort, a separate validation cohort of over a hundred different subjects was used. A later analysis re-analyzed previously published TCR beta repertoires from 666 donors and added high-resolution HLA genotyping to study TCR occurrence patterns. All discovery cohort repertoires had been generated using a single sequencing platform. Roughly 300 gigabases of sequencing data and 70 million to 85 million unique TCR sequences were included in an early release covering roughly 600 HLA-typed donors. The number of typed donors differed by locus: about 629-640 for A, B, C, DRB1 and DQB1; approximately 540 for DQA1; approximately 600 for DPA1; and approximately 450 for DPB1. The T cell repertoires of 666 subjects were profiled by immunosequencing and related to cytomegalovirus serostatus.

Receptors were amplified or captured by the immunoSEQ multiplex PCR assay. For the multiplex PCR, a mixture combining 60 forward primers for TCR Vbeta segments and 13 reverse primers for TCR Jbeta segments was used. The CDR3 region of rearranged TCR beta genes was amplified from genomic DNA with a multiplex PCR assay. The amplified TCR beta libraries were sequenced on the Illumina HiSeq System as 87-base-pair reads. As for how the authors treated the data: A later analysis tallied around 80 million unique TCR beta chains across the 550 to 850 repertoires, and roughly 11 million of those chains were shared by two or more donors. Raw reads were error-corrected and collapsed into unique sequences by a nearest-neighbor algorithm in which closely related sequences were merged to remove PCR and sequencing errors. To assign V, D and J gene segments, CDR3 sequences were aligned to IMGT reference sequences. For a sequence to be retained, a match of at least six nucleotides was required to both a V gene segment and a J gene segment. A rearrangement counted as productive if the CDR3 had no stop codons and remained in frame with V and J, and every other rearrangement counted as non-productive. CDR3 was defined according to IMGT convention as the region running from the second conserved V-encoded cysteine to the conserved J-encoded phenylalanine. The earlier analysis of more than 450 of the donors excluded sequences that lacked an unambiguous match to a single V gene segment. An earlier analysis of just under 600 of the donors called V segments functional above 56.7% productive rearrangements and segregating when the between-donor standard deviation exceeded 5%. To diagnose cytomegalovirus status from the catalog of TCR beta chain sequences, a statistical classification framework was built. V and J gene assignment, in a later analysis, came from comparing TCR nucleotide sequences with IMGT/GENE-DB human TR gene sequences. In a later analysis, CDR3 sequences and most-parsimonious VDJ recombination scenarios were assigned using the TCRdist pipeline. In a later analysis, every TCR beta chain was defined by the combination of its CDR3 amino acid sequence and its V-gene family, and reads without a unique V-gene family were dropped. A later analysis removed roughly 590 highly shared, low-generation-probability nucleotide sequences to deal with suspected cross-contamination and a sequencing artifact. In a later analysis, a clonal expansion index for each public chain was calculated from normalized within-repertoire ranks of inferred template counts. A later analysis computed generation probabilities with a VDJ recombination model fitted to out-of-frame rearrangements, and checked the results against IGoR. A later analysis scored TCR-TCR, TCR-HLA and TCR-CMV co-occurrence with hypergeometric tests, applying a repertoire-size bias correction to TCR pairs. A later analysis estimated false discovery rates by permuting HLA or CMV assignments 20 times. In a later analysis, co-occurring TCRs were grouped with DBSCAN, and TCRdist sequence similarity was added when clustering was performed within HLA-allele-positive subsets. Repertoires with fewer than 30,000 or more than 120,000 public chains, plus five repertoires with anomalous nucleotide sharing, were excluded from co-occurrence clustering. Sourced from immuneACCESS, this table was stored by TCRdb with only in-frame sequences that have V and J called. A share of the clones is absent; for the studies checked, an unresolved V gene accounts for under half, and the remainder has no known explanation. V and J calls and clone size are given by that table; D and trimming were obtained from the DNA. The table for this sample lists about 50,000 clones; roughly four fifths of them were counted only once. About 1.6% of the sample belongs to the ten largest clones.

The CDR3 spans 14 residues, from the cysteine through the phenylalanine. Here the CDR3 DNA is all that survives: 42 bases in frame from base 1. The germline V gene encodes CDR1 SEHNR and CDR2 FQNEAQ (reference sequence). V and J are truncated by 5 bases and 3 bases respectively, leaving an intervening sequence of 13 bases. General study outcomes and caveats: In a later analysis, most CMV-associated TCR beta chains were found to appear HLA-restricted, with HLA associations seemingly driven largely by CMV exposure. In a later analysis, HLA-associated TCR beta chains showed more clonal expansion and lower generation probabilities than non-associated chains that were equally common. At a false discovery rate of 0.05, a later analysis linked some 18,000 TCR beta sequences to specific HLA alleles. A group of highly shared sequence variants was considered likely to be a technical artifact of the sequencing pipeline. According to a later analysis, parvovirus B19, influenza, CMV and Epstein-Barr virus appeared linked to several top co-occurrence clusters. Some IMGT-functional V segments, including TRBV6-2 and TRBV6-3, could not be distinguished by the 87-base-pair reads and were therefore excluded. Broadly in line with IMGT annotations, most TCR beta V segments showed up in productive rearrangements about 87% or about 30% of the time in an earlier analysis of 450 to 750 of the donors. An association between a missense DCLRE1C variant and V-gene and J-gene trimming of TCR beta chains was found in a later genetic analysis and replicated in an independent cohort. Around 16 rarely observed V segments, including chromosome 9 orphons, were excluded from the earlier analysis of approximately 500 of the donors because counts were too low. Presence/absence analyses assumed roughly uniform sequencing depth across donors, an assumption that may not hold. Because HLA typing was missing for some donors at each locus, association tests included only the typed subset. In a later analysis, the rate of TCR association differed among HLA loci, with DRB1 alleles having the most associated TCRs and HLA-C alleles having the fewest. The study listed 150 to 200 TCR beta chains as associated with cytomegalovirus. Immune exposure information for the cohort was limited to CMV serostatus. In both the original and validation cohorts, the classifier was reported to diagnose cytomegalovirus status with high specificity and sensitivity. When HLA alleles, especially DR and DQ, strongly co-occurred, attributing TCR associations to individual alleles was difficult. While some public TCRs were present in many individuals, most TCR sequences turned up only very rarely across donors. A further reported finding was that TCR beta sequences accurately predicted the HLA-A and HLA-B alleles for most subjects in the first cohort. According to the authors, the approach could potentially be generalized to other disease states and immunological phenotypes. Only TCR beta chains were sequenced in this cohort, and the absence of alpha or paired-chain data limited detectable features. Correlated functional status among segregating V segments might reflect linkage disequilibrium, but an unknown experimental factor could not be ruled out. A few of the identified cytomegalovirus-associated TCR beta chains were confirmed in vitro to be specific for cytomegalovirus antigens. A later genetic analysis reported fewer N-insertions in productive TCRs among donors in an Asian-associated ancestry cluster than the approximately 670-donor mean.

The cohort comprised 666 healthy bone marrow donors. At the time of sampling, all cohort members were nominally healthy, though unrecorded immune exposures were likely present. The donor was CMV seronegative and belonged to the group of 320 or so seronegative cohort members. A peripheral blood sample was collected from each donor, and TCR beta sequencing was performed on peripheral blood mononuclear cells. Genomic DNA was extracted from the blood cell samples with the Qiagen DNeasy Blood Extraction Kit. In the case of this clone: This clone's antigen is unknown. Qualities for individual bases were not recorded, and no much larger clone is one base off.

Material for sequencing was PBMCs. This TCR came from a young man in good health and CMV-seronegative. The chain is assembled from TRBV7-9 and TRBJ1-2; TRBD1 could be the D gene, as 5 bases match. The CDR3 protein sequence reads: CASSVNEGDYGYTF. The DNA sequence follows: TGTGCCAGCAGCGTAAACGAAGGGGACTATGGCTACACCTTC.